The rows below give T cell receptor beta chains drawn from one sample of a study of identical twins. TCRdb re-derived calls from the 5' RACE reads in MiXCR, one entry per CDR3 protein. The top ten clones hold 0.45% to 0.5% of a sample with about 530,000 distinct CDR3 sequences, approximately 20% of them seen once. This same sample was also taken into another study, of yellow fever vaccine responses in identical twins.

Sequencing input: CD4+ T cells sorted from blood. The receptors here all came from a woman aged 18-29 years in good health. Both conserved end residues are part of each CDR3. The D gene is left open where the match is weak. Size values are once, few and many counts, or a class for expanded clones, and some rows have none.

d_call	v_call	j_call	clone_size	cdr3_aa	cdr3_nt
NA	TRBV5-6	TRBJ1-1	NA	CASSWRELNTEAFF	TGTGCCAGCAGCTGGCGGGAACTGAACACTGAAGCTTTCTTT
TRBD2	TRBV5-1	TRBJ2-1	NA	CASRPSGRAPNEQFF	TGCGCCAGCAGACCTAGCGGGAGAGCCCCCAATGAGCAGTTCTTC
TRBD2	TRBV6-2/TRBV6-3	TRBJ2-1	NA	CASSEFTSGGASYNEQFF	TGTGCCAGCAGTGAGTTTACTAGCGGGGGGGCCTCCTACAATGAGCAGTTCTTC
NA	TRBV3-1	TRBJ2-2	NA	CASSQVSMNTGELFF	TGTGCCAGCAGCCAAGTATCCATGAACACCGGGGAGCTGTTTTTT
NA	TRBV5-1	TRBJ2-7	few	CASSLGIPFISYEQYF	TGCGCCAGCAGCTTGGGTATACCGTTTATCTCCTACGAGCAGTACTTC
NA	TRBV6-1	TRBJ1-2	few	CASSGNSANYGYTF	TGTGCCAGCAGTGGGAATTCAGCTAACTATGGCTACACCTTC
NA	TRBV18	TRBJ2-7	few	CASSPRQESSYEQYF	TGTGCCAGCTCACCCCGACAGGAGAGCTCCTACGAGCAGTACTTC
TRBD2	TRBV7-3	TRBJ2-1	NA	CASSLSAATSGGNEQFF	TGTGCCAGCAGCTTATCGGCCGCGACTAGCGGAGGGAATGAGCAGTTCTTC
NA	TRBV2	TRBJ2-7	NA	CASSEMVSSGEQYF	TGTGCCAGCAGTGAAATGGTCTCTTCAGGCGAGCAGTACTTC
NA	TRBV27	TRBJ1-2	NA	CASSFKGANYGYTF	TGTGCCAGCAGTTTTAAGGGGGCTAACTATGGCTACACCTTC
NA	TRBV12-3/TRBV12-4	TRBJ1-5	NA	CASSPRDRKPQHF	TGTGCCAGCAGCCCCAGGGATAGAAAGCCCCAGCATTTT
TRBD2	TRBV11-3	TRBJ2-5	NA	CASSAPRREDDRETQYF	TGTGCCAGCAGCGCGCCCCGGCGGGAGGATGACCGAGAGACCCAGTACTTC
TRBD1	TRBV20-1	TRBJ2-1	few	CSAPIKGALYNEQFF	TGCAGTGCTCCTATTAAGGGGGCTCTATACAATGAGCAGTTCTTC
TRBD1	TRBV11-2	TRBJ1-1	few	CASRYDRVGNTEAFF	TGTGCCAGCAGATATGACAGGGTGGGGAACACTGAAGCTTTCTTT
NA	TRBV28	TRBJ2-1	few	CASSLDWEQFF	TGTGCCAGCAGTTTAGACTGGGAGCAGTTCTTC
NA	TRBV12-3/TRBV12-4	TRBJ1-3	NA	CASSLIGSRNTIYF	TGTGCCAGCAGTTTAATTGGCAGCCGAAACACCATATATTTT
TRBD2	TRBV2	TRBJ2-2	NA	CASSVEAAGASTGELFF	TGTGCCAGCAGTGTCGAAGCAGCGGGAGCGAGCACCGGGGAGCTGTTTTTT
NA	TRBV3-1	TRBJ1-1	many	CASSQDGAGTTEAFF	TGTGCCAGCAGCCAAGATGGGGCAGGGACCACTGAAGCTTTCTTT
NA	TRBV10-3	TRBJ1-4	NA	CAISEYGATNEKLFF	TGTGCCATCAGTGAGTACGGCGCAACTAATGAAAAACTGTTTTTT
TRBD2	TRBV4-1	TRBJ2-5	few	CASSQGGLAAATETQYF	TGCGCCAGCAGCCAAGGGGGTCTAGCGGCCGCAACGGAGACCCAGTACTTC
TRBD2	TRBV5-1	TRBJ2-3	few	CASSRSGETDTQYF	TGCGCCAGCAGCCGTAGCGGGGAAACCGATACGCAGTATTTT
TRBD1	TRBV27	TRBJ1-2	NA	CASSLFGQGRNYGYTF	TGTGCCAGCAGTTTATTCGGACAGGGTCGGAACTATGGCTACACCTTC
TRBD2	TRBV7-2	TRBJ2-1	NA	CASSLELAGGHNEQFF	TGTGCCAGCAGCTTAGAGTTAGCGGGGGGACACAATGAGCAGTTCTTC
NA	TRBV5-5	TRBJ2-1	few	CASADGTWGYYNEQFF	TGTGCCAGCGCTGATGGGACTTGGGGTTACTACAATGAGCAGTTCTTC
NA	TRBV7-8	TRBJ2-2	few	CASSAQGSNTGELFF	TGTGCCAGCAGCGCCCAGGGGTCGAACACCGGGGAGCTGTTTTTT
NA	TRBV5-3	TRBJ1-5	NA	CARCCFVGSGMGNQPQHF	TGTGCTAGGTGCTGCTTTGTGGGGTCGGGAATGGGCAATCAGCCCCAGCATTTT
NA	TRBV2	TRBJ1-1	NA	CASSGLYREWDTEAFF	TGTGCCAGCAGCGGTCTTTACAGGGAATGGGACACTGAAGCTTTCTTT
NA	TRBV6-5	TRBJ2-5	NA	CASSYWRGGQETQYF	TGTGCCAGCAGTTATTGGAGAGGGGGCCAAGAGACCCAGTACTTC
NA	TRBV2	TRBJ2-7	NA	CASSVVVSSYEQYF	TGTGCCAGCAGTGTCGTGGTAAGCTCCTACGAGCAGTACTTC
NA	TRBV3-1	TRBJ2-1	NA	CASSQSYVAVYNEQFF	TGTGCCAGCAGCCAGAGCTACGTGGCCGTGTACAATGAGCAGTTCTTC
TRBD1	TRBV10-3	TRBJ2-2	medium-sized	CATRQGEAGELFF	TGTGCCACACGACAGGGGGAAGCCGGGGAGCTGTTTTTT
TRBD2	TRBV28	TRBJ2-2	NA	CASSLKGGGPGELFF	TGTGCCAGCAGTTTAAAGGGCGGGGGACCCGGGGAGCTGTTTTTT
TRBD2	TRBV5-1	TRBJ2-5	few	CASSRGFVTSGKEETQYF	TGCGCCAGCAGCAGGGGGTTCGTGACTAGCGGGAAAGAAGAGACCCAGTACTTC
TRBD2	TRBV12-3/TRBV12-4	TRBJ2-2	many	CASSLGVAGNTGELFF	TGTGCCAGCAGTTTAGGTGTAGCGGGGAACACCGGGGAGCTGTTTTTT
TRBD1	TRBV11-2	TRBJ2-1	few	CASSRGGTGGYEQFF	TGTGCCAGCAGCCGGGGGGGGACAGGGGGCTATGAGCAGTTCTTC
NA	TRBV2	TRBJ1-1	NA	CASSTALNTEAFF	TGTGCCAGCAGCACAGCGCTGAACACTGAAGCTTTCTTT
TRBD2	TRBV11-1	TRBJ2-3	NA	CASSFTLAGALTDTQYF	TGTGCCAGCAGCTTCACCTTAGCGGGAGCACTCACAGATACGCAGTATTTT
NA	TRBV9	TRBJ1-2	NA	CASSVATSGYTF	TGTGCCAGCAGCGTAGCGACATCTGGCTACACCTTC
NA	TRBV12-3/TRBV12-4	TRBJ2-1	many	CASSSGSSYNEQFF	TGTGCCAGCAGTTCCGGGAGCTCCTACAATGAGCAGTTCTTC
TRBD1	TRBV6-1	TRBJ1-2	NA	CASSLDRGRVLTHYGYTF	TGTGCCAGCAGCCTAGACAGGGGGCGAGTACTCACGCACTATGGCTACACCTTC
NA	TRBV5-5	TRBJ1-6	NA	CASSSRLISYNSPLHF	TGTGCCAGCAGCTCAAGGCTAATCTCCTATAATTCACCCCTCCACTTT
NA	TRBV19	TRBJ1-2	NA	CASDMGALGQPHGYTF	TGTGCCAGCGACATGGGCGCCCTGGGACAACCCCATGGCTACACCTTC
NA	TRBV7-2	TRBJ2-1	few	CASRRNRIEQFF	TGTGCCAGCAGGCGCAACAGGATTGAGCAGTTCTTC
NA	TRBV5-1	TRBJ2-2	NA	CASSKASTGELFF	TGCGCCAGCAGCAAGGCGAGCACCGGGGAGCTGTTTTTT
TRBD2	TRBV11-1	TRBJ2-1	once	CASSPTGLAFSSYNEQFF	TGTGCCAGCAGCCCCACGGGACTAGCGTTCAGCTCCTACAATGAGCAGTTCTTC
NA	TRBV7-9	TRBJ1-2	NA	CASSFREGYGYTF	TGTGCCAGCAGCTTCAGGGAGGGCTATGGCTACACCTTC
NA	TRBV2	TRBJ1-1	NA	CASSDGEITEAFF	TGTGCCAGCAGTGATGGGGAGATCACTGAAGCTTTCTTT
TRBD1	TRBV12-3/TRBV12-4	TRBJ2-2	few	CASRDRVGELFF	TGTGCCAGCAGGGACAGGGTGGGGGAGCTGTTTTTT
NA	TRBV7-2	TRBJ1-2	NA	CASRGPAMSGYTF	TGTGCCAGCAGAGGCCCAGCTATGAGTGGCTACACCTTC
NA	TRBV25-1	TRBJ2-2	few	CASRRPGPTGELFF	TGTGCCAGCCGGAGGCCAGGGCCCACCGGGGAGCTGTTTTTT
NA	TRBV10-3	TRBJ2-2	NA	CAISDQERRTGELFF	TGTGCCATCAGTGATCAGGAGCGGCGGACCGGGGAGCTGTTTTTT
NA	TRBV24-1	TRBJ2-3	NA	CATSDLADTQYF	TGTGCCACCAGTGATTTGGCAGATACGCAGTATTTT